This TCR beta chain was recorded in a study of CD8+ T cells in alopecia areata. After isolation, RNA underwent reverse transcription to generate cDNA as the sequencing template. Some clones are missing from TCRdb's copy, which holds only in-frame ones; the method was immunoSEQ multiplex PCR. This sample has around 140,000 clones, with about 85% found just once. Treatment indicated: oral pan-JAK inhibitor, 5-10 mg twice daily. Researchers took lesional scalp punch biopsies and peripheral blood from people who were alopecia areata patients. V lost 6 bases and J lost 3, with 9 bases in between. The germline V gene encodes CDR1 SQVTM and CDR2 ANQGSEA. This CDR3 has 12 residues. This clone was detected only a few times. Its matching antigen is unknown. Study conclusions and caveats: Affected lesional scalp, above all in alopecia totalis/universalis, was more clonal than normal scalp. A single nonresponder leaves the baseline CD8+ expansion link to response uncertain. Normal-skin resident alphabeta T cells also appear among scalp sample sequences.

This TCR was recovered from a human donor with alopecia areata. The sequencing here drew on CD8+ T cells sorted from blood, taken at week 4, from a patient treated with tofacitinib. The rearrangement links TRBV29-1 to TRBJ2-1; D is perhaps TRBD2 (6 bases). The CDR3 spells CSVPGLYNEQFF. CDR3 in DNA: TGCAGCGTCCCGGGACTCTACAATGAGCAGTTCTTC.